This entry describes one T cell receptor (beta chain). Its antigen remains unidentified. Germline V gene data show CDR1 as SGHNT and CDR2 as YYREEE (reference sequence). The V and J ends lost 0 bases and 0 bases respectively, with 7 bases between them. This CDR3 region has 15 residues. This specimen belongs to a study of shared clonotypes between healthy human individuals. Study-wide findings and caveats: Rarefaction analysis demonstrated incomplete sorted-subset sequencing notwithstanding large depth.

How the authors handled the data: Filtering differed for immunoSEQ, which gave only junction sequences without quality scores. Method: immunoSEQ multiplex PCR; TCRdb's copy keeps in-frame clones and lacks some. The DNA was the basis for D and trimming; V, J and clone size are from that table. This sample has hundreds of thousands of clones, with about 96% found just once. The naive CD8 fraction comprised CD45RO-negative cells positively selected for CCR7 and excluded terminally differentiated effector memory CD45RA+ cells. The origin of this receptor is a woman between 25 and 40 years old in good health. This rearrangement joins TRBV5-4 to TRBJ2-1; D is unresolved. The source material was naive CD8+ T cells sorted from blood. The CDR3 reads CASSLVVSSYNEQFF. The CDR3 nucleotides are TGTGCCAGCAGCTTGGTGGTCAGCTCCTACAATGAGCAGTTCTTC.